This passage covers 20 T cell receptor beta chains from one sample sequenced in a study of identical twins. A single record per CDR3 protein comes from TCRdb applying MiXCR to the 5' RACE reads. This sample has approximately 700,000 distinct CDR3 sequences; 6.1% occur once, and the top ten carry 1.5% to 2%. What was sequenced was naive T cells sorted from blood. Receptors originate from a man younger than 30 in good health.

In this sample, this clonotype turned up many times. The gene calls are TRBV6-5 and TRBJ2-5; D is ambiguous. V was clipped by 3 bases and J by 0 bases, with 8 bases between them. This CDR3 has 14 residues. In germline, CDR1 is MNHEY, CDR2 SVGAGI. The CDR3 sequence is CASSYGGNQETQYF. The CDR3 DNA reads TGTGCCAGCAGTTATGGTGGAAACCAAGAGACCCAGTACTTC.

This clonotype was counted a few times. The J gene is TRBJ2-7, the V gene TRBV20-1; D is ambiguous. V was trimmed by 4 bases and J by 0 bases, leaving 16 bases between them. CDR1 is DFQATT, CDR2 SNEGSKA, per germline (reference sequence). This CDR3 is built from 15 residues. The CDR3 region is CSATARARASYEQYF. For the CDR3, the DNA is TGCAGTGCTACCGCCCGTGCTAGGGCCTCCTACGAGCAGTACTTC.

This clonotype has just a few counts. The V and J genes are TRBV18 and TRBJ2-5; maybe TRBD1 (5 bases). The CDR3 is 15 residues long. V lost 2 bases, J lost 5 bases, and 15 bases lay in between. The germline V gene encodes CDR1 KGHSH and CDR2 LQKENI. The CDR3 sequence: CASSPVQGERETQYF. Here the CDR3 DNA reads TGTGCCAGCTCACCAGTCCAGGGTGAAAGGGAGACCCAGTACTTC.

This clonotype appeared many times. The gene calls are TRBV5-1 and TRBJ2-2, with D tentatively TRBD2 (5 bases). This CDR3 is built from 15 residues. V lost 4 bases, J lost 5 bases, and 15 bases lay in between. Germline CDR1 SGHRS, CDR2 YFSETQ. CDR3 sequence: CASSPSRESTGELFF. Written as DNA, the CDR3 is TGCGCCAGCAGCCCAAGCCGGGAATCGACCGGGGAGCTGTTTTTT.

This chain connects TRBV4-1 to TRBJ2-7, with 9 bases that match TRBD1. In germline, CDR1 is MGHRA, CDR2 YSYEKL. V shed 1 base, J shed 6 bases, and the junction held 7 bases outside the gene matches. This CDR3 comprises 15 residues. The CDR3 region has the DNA TGCGCCAGCAGCCAAGTGGGTACGGACAGGGGCGAGCAGTACGTC. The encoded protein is CASSQVGTDRGEQYV.

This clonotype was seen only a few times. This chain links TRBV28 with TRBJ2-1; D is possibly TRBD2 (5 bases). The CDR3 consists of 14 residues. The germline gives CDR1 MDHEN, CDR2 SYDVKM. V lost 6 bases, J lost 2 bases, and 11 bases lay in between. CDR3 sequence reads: CASRSSGTYNEQFF. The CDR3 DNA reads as TGTGCCAGCAGGTCCAGCGGAACCTACAATGAGCAGTTCTTC.

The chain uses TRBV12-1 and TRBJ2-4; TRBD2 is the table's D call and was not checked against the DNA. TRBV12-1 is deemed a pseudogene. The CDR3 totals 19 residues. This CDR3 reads CASSDGLAGVGGAKNIQYF. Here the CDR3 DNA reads TGTGCCAGCAGTGACGGACTAGCGGGAGTGGGTGGAGCCAAAAACATTCAGTACTTC.

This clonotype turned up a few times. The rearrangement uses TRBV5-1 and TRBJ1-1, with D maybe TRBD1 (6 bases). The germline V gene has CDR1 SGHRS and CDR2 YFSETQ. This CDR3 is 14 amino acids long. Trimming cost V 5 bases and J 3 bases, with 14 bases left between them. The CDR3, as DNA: TGCGCCAGCAGGTCGACAGGTACAGACACTGAAGCTTTCTTT. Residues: CASRSTGTDTEAFF.

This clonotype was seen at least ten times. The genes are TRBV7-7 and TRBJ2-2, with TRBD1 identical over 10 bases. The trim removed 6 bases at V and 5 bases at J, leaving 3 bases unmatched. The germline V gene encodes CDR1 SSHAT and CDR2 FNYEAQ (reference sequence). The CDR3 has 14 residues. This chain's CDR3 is CASSGQGGTGELFF. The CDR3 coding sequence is TGTGCCAGCAGTGGACAGGGGGGGACCGGGGAGCTGTTTTTT.

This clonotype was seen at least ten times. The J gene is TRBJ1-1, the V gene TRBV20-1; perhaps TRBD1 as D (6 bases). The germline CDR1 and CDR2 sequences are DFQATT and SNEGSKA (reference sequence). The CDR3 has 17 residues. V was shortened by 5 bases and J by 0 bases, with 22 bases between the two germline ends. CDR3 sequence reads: CSAPKVRGGLVNTEAFF. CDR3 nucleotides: TGCAGTGCTCCAAAGGTCAGGGGCGGTTTGGTGAACACTGAAGCTTTCTTT.

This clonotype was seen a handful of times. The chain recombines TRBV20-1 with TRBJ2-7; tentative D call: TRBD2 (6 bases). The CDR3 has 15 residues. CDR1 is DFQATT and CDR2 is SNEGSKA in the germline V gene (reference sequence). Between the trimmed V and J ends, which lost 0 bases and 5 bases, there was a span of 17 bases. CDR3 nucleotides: TGCAGTGCTAGAGATCGGCGGGACCCCATGGACGAGCAGTACGTC. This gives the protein CSARDRRDPMDEQYV.

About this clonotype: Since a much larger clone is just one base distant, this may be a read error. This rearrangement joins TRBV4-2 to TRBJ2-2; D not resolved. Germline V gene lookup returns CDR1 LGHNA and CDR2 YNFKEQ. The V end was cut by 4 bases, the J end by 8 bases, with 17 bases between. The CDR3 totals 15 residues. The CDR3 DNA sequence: TGTGCCAGCAGCCCCCAACCAGCCCTGACGGGGGAGCTGTTTTTT. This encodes CASSPQPALTGELFF.

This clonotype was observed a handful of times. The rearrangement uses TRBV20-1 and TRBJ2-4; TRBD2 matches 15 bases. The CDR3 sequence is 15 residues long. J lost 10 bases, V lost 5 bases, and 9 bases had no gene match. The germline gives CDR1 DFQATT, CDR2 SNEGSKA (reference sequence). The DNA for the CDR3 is TGCAGTGCTGGACTAGCGGGAGGGCCAATGCAAATTCAGTACTTC. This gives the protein CSAGLAGGPMQIQYF.

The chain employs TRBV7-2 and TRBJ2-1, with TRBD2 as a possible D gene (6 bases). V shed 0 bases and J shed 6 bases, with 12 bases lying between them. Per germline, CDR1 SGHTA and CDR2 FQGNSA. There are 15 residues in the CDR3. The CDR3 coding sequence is TGTGCCAGCAGCTTAGCGCACGGGAGTGGCAATGAGCAGTTCTTC. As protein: CASSLAHGSGNEQFF.

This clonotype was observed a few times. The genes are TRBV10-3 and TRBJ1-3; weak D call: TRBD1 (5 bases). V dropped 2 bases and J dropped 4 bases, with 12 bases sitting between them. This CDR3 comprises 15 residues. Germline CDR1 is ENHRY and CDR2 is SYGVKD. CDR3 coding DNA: TGTGCCATCAGTGAGGGGGGTCACAGGGGAAACACCATATATTTT. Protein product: CAISEGGHRGNTIYF.

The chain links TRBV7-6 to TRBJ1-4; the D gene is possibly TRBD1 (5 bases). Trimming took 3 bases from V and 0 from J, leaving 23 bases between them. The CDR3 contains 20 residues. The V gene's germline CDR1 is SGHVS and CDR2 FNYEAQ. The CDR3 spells CASSLGVLSTERATNEKLFF. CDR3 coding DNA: TGTGCCAGCAGCTTGGGCGTTCTCTCGACAGAGAGAGCAACTAATGAAAAACTGTTTTTT.

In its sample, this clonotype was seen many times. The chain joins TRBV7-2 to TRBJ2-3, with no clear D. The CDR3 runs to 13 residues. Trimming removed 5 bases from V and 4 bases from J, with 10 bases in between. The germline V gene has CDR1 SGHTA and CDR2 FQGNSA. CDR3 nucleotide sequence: TGTGCCAGCAGCGGCCGAAGCGCAGATACGCAGTATTTT. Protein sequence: CASSGRSADTQYF.

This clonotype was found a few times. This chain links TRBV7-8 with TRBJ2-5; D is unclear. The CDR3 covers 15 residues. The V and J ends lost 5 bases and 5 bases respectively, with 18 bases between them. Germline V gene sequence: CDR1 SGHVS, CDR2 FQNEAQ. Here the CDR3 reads CASSHRKRVGETQYF. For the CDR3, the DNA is TGTGCCAGCAGCCATAGAAAAAGGGTAGGGGAGACCCAGTACTTC.

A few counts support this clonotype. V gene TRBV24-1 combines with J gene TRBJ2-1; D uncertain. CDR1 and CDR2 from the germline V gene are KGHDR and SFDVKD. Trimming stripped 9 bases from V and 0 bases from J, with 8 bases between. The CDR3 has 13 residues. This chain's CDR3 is CATAKSSYNEQFF. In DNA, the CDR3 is TGTGCCACCGCCAAGAGCTCCTACAATGAGCAGTTCTTC.

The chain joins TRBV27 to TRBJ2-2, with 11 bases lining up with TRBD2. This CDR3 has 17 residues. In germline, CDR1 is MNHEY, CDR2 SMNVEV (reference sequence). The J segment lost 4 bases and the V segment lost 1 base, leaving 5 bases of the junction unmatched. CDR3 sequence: CASSLFLAGGPTGELFF. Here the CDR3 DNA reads TGTGCCAGCAGTTTATTCCTAGCGGGAGGTCCCACCGGGGAGCTGTTTTTT.